The text below deals with one TCR beta chain. Its antigen is as yet unknown. This record belongs to a study of cytomegalovirus exposure and HLA in healthy donors. The PCR had 60 Vbeta and 13 Jbeta primers. Clones were read by immunoSEQ multiplex PCR, and TCRdb kept only the in-frame ones, dropping some. The sample has about 200,000 clones; 75% to 90% are singletons. Study-wide points: A later analysis found that most CMV-associated TCR beta chains appeared HLA-restricted. The authors assumed roughly uniform sequencing depth across donors for presence/absence analyses. Usually a TCR sequence was rare, but some public TCRs were found in many donors.

V lost 4 bases and J lost 7, with 13 bases in between. Germline V lookup: CDR1 LNHDA, CDR2 SQIVND (reference sequence). The CDR3 spans 14 residues. Sequences were obtained from PBMCs. J is TRBJ1-4 and V is TRBV19; tentatively, D is TRBD1 (5 bases). The clonotype was recovered from a middle-aged woman in good health and CMV-seronegative. The CDR3 protein is CASSTTNRGEKLFF. CDR3 nucleotide sequence: TGTGCCAGTAGTACTACTAATAGGGGTGAAAAACTGTTTTTT.